This TCR beta chain was captured in a study of T cells in Graves' hyperthyroidism and ophthalmopathy. RNA transcripts yielded amplified TCR beta CDR3 regions. The HTBI primer set drove a first-round RT-PCR of the TCR CDR3. Each CDR3 protein is one row after TCRdb ran MiXCR on the multiplex PCR reads. The repertoire includes approximately 380,000 distinct CDR3 sequences, approximately 20% of them detected once, and around 3.6% sits in the top ten. There are 15 residues in the CDR3. Germline V gene data show CDR1 as DFQATT and CDR2 as SNEGSKA (reference sequence). J lost 0 bases, V lost 3 bases, and 6 bases had no gene match. Absence of ophthalmopathy progression within 18 months defined stable Graves' hyperthyroidism. Exclusions: uncontrolled infection, other autoimmune disease, pregnancy, lactation.

The source is a woman aged 18-35 years with Graves' hyperthyroidism. The sequenced material came from blood. The chain carries TRBV20-1 and TRBJ2-7; 9 bases are a match to TRBD2. Here the CDR3 DNA reads TGCAGTGCTAGCAGCCCTAGCGGGGACTCCTACGAGCAGTACTTC. Translated: CSASSPSGDSYEQYF.